This T cell receptor beta chain stems from a study of T cell responses to AZD1222 COVID-19 vaccine. Overall study findings and caveats: A rise in Spike-specific TCR breadth and depth followed two AZD1222 doses. The donors showed a predominance of white British ancestry and of females, with possible underestimation of clonal diversity. Sampled repertoires all dated from after the peak T cell response.

The repertoire was sequenced with immunoSEQ multiplex PCR; TCRdb's copy has only in-frame clones and lacks some. The repertoire consists of around 180,000 clones, with about 89% occurring once and the leading ten covering 2.7%. A remark on this clone: Its specificity is unknown.

From germline, CDR1 is SEHNR and CDR2 FQNEAQ (reference sequence). CDR3 length equals 15 residues. The trim removed 3 bases at V and 9 bases at J, leaving 7 bases unmatched. The gene calls are TRBV7-9 and TRBJ2-1, with TRBD1 matching over 11 bases. This receptor was identified in an adult in good health. Sequenced material: peripheral blood, taken on day 0 of MenACWY control vaccination. The CDR3 nucleotides read TGTGCCAGCAGCTTCCGGGACAGGGGGACGGGTGAGCAGTTCTTC. Its translation is CASSFRDRGTGEQFF.